A selection of T cell receptor beta chains follows, all from one sample in a study of cytotoxic CD8 clonotypes in ibrutinib-treated CLL. Some clones are missing from TCRdb's copy, which holds only in-frame ones; the method was immunoSEQ multiplex PCR. The sample includes 250,000 or so clones, 70% of them seen just once. The material was PBMCs, obtained after 24 months of ibrutinib treatment. The receptors were sampled from a human donor with chronic lymphocytic leukemia. Each CDR3 is given with its conserved first and last residue. D genes are given only for firm matches. Clone size is not always given. Where it is, it says once, few, many or a class for expanded clones.

clone_size | j_call | d_call | cdr3_length | v_call | cdr3_aa | cdr3_nt
NA | TRBJ2-7 | NA | 13 | TRBV28 | CASSVADSYEQYF | TGTGCCAGCAGTGTAGCGGACTCCTACGAGCAGTACTTC
NA | TRBJ1-2 | TRBD1 | 14 | TRBV30 | CAWSVPVPGQGKSF | TGTGCCTGGAGTGTACCAGTCCCGGGACAGGGAAAATCCTTC
once | TRBJ2-1 | NA | 16 | TRBV7-2 | CASSLDGNPSYNEQFF | TGTGCCAGCAGCTTAGATGGCAACCCATCCTACAATGAGCAGTTCTTC
NA | TRBJ2-7 | NA | 13 | TRBV2 | CASEVINDYEQYF | TGTGCCAGTGAGGTAATCAATGACTACGAGCAGTACTTC
NA | TRBJ1-3 | NA | 14 | TRBV9 | CASKAGHSGNTIYF | TGTGCCAGCAAAGCGGGACACTCTGGAAACACCATATATTTT
NA | TRBJ2-5 | NA | 14 | TRBV29-1 | CSVEDTDPQETQYF | TGCAGCGTTGAGGACACGGACCCCCAAGAGACCCAGTACTTC
NA | TRBJ2-7 | TRBD2 | 16 | TRBV15 | CATSRDRGGPSYEQYF | TGTGCCACCAGCAGAGATCGGGGAGGGCCGTCCTACGAGCAGTACTTC
few | TRBJ1-5 | TRBD1 | 13 | TRBV10-3 | CAIRQGAGQPQHF | TGTGCCATCAGACAGGGGGCTGGGCAGCCCCAGCATTTT
NA | TRBJ1-4 | TRBD1 | 14 | TRBV9 | CASSPGTANEKLFF | TGTGCCAGCAGCCCCGGGACAGCGAATGAAAAACTGTTTTTT
NA | TRBJ1-1 | TRBD1 | 14 | TRBV19 | CASSSTGQGAEAFF | TGTGCCAGTAGTTCCACGGGACAGGGGGCTGAAGCTTTCTTT
few | TRBJ2-7 | NA | 13 | TRBV5-1 | CASSLEVGLEQYF | TGCGCCAGCAGCTTGGAAGTCGGACTCGAGCAGTACTTC
NA | TRBJ1-5 | TRBD1 | 16 | TRBV18 | CASSPPWTGNNQPQHF | TGTGCCAGCTCACCCCCTTGGACAGGGAACAATCAGCCCCAGCATTTT
NA | TRBJ2-7 | NA | 12 | TRBV7-8 | CASGDPAYEQYF | TGTGCCAGCGGGGACCCTGCATACGAGCAGTACTTC
NA | TRBJ1-5 | TRBD1 | 13 | TRBV19 | CASGQGGSQPQHF | TGTGCCAGCGGACAGGGAGGCAGTCAGCCCCAGCATTTT
NA | TRBJ2-7 | NA | 14 | TRBV7-9 | CASRPDEGFYEQYF | TGTGCCAGCAGACCAGACGAGGGGTTCTACGAGCAGTACTTC
NA | TRBJ1-4 | NA | 12 | TRBV29-1 | CSVSGAEEKLFF | TGCAGCGTTTCAGGGGCGGAAGAAAAACTGTTTTTT
NA | TRBJ1-4 | TRBD1 | 15 | TRBV7-2 | CASSLGQGAWEKLFF | TGTGCCAGCAGCCTCGGACAGGGGGCTTGGGAAAAACTGTTTTTT
NA | TRBJ1-2 | NA | 15 | TRBV28 | CASSPLDRTYYGYTF | TGTGCCAGCAGTCCTTTGGACAGAACTTACTATGGCTACACCTTC
NA | TRBJ1-1 | NA | 13 | TRBV27 | CASRDTPRTEAFF | TGTGCCAGCAGGGACACCCCTCGCACTGAAGCTTTCTTT
few | TRBJ2-7 | NA | 15 | TRBV7-9 | CASSSGTWETYEQYF | TGTGCCAGCAGCTCTGGCACTTGGGAAACCTACGAGCAGTACTTC
once | TRBJ2-7 | NA | 11 | TRBV28 | CASSPGNEQYF | TGTGCCAGCAGTCCAGGGAACGAGCAGTACTTC
once | TRBJ2-7 | NA | 14 | TRBV13 | CASTSGTDSYEQYF | TGTGCCAGCACCTCCGGGACTGATTCCTACGAGCAGTACTTC
NA | TRBJ2-1 | TRBD2 | 16 | TRBV27 | CASSSSGILSHNEQFF | TGTGCCAGCAGTTCGAGCGGGATCTTGTCCCACAATGAGCAGTTCTTC
NA | TRBJ1-5 | NA | 13 | TRBV19 | CASTGSGNQPQHF | TGTGCCAGCACAGGGTCGGGAAATCAGCCCCAGCATTTT
NA | TRBJ1-1 | NA | 11 | TRBV7-9 | CASSLTEEAFF | TGTGCCAGCAGCCTCACTGAGGAAGCTTTCTTT